Listed here are 24 T cell receptor beta chains from one sample, sequenced in a study of blood T cells in healthy people across ages (dated by TCRdb to between 2014 and 2017). Library method: 5' RACE. The sample was run on an Illumina HiSeq 2500. A second PCR of about 6 to 12 cycles was run with a J-beta primer mix and a sample-barcoded 5' primer. The public reads were quality trimmed at Q25 with fastp and then assembled into clones with MiXCR by TCRdb, keeping productive beta chains. Each record represents a unique CDR3 protein, reported with the most common genes and DNA among its rows. The sample contains almost 550,000 distinct CDR3 sequences, under 30% of them found a single time. Just over 8.5% of the sample is taken by the ten largest. These sequences were also reported in another study, on T cells of mothers and their children.

Material: blood. All receptors come from a boy younger than 18 in good health.

The chain has TRBV27 and TRBJ1-5; TRBD1 is a possible D gene (6 bases). Germline V CDR1 and CDR2: MNHEY, SMNVEV (reference sequence). V was trimmed by 0 bases and J by 0 bases, leaving 6 bases between them. This CDR3 is built from 15 residues. This CDR3 is CASSLSQGSNQPQHF. The CDR3, as DNA: TGTGCCAGCAGTTTATCACAGGGTAGCAATCAGCCCCAGCATTTT.

This clonotype has at least ten counts. The rearrangement uses TRBV12-3 or TRBV12-4 and TRBJ2-1, with 14 positions matching TRBD2. This CDR3 has 19 amino acids. Losses at the gene ends were 6 bases for V and 9 bases for J; bases not matched to a gene: 19. The CDR3 reads CASSPQTSGGGSIKVEQFF. In DNA form, the CDR3 reads TGTGCCAGCAGCCCTCAGACTAGCGGGGGGGGTAGTATCAAAGTTGAGCAGTTCTTC.

This clonotype was counted a few times. The chain uses TRBV13 and TRBJ1-5, with a weak D call TRBD1 (5 bases). Germline CDR1 PRHDT, CDR2 FYEKMQ (reference sequence). This CDR3 spans 14 amino acids. The germline V and J ends were trimmed by 2 bases and 7 bases, with 12 bases remaining between them. CDR3 amino acids: CASSLIRARQPQHF. In nucleotides, the CDR3 is TGTGCCAGCAGCTTAATCAGGGCCCGACAGCCCCAGCATTTT.

This rearrangement joins TRBV29-1 to TRBJ1-1; unclear D gene. The CDR3 spans 12 residues. Germline loops: CDR1 SQVTM, CDR2 ANQGSEA. Between the trimmed V and J ends, which lost 7 bases and 4 bases, there was a span of 13 bases. The CDR3 coding sequence is TGCAGCGCCGAAAAGGGAATCACTGAAGCTTTCTTT. This sequence encodes CSAEKGITEAFF.

CDR3 in amino acids: CASSHGTGLQYF. The CDR3, as DNA: TGTGCCAGCAGCCATGGGACAGGACTCCAGTACTTC. This chain joins TRBV3-1 and TRBJ2-7; 8 positions match TRBD1. V shed 3 bases, J shed 10 bases, and the junction held 5 bases outside the gene matches. Germline CDR1 reads LGHDT; CDR2 reads YNNKEL (reference sequence). The CDR3 is 12 amino acids.

The chain carries TRBV28 and TRBJ1-5; 7 nucleotides align to TRBD1. V gave up 3 bases and J gave up 6 bases; unmatched junction bases: 5. The V gene's germline CDR1 is MDHEN and CDR2 SYDVKM. This CDR3 comprises 14 residues. The CDR3 loop reads CASSFLTGTQPQHF. The CDR3 bases are TGTGCCAGCAGTTTTTTGACAGGGACTCAGCCCCAGCATTTT. Looking up the rest from reference TRBV28 and TRBJ1-5 gives the full variable domain: DVKVTQSSRYLVKRTGEKVFLECVQDMDHENMFWYRQDPGLGLRLIYFSYDVKMKEKGDIPEGYSVSREKKERFSLILESASTNQTSMYLCASSFLTGTQPQHFGDGTRLSIL.

As to this clonotype: This may be a read error, as it is one base from a much larger clone. The J gene is TRBJ2-5, the V gene TRBV11-2; 9 positions match TRBD1. The germline V gene has CDR1 SGHAT and CDR2 FQNNGV. This CDR3 has 14 amino acids. Here the CDR3 reads CTSSLGTGKETQYF. CDR3 nucleotides: TGTACCAGCAGCTTAGGGACAGGGAAAGAGACCCAGTACTTC. Variable domain in full (rest from reference TRBV11-2 and TRBJ2-5): EAGVAQSPRYKIIEKRQSVAFWCNPISGHATLYWYQQILGQGPKLLIQFQNNGVVDDSQLPKDRFSAERLKGVDSTLKIQPAKLEDSAVYLCTSSLGTGKETQYFGPGTRLLVL.

As for this clonotype: One junction end disagrees with the germline gene, perhaps due to a read error. The gene calls are TRBV29-1 and TRBJ2-1, with D uncertain. The CDR3 consists of 11 residues. Germline V gene data show CDR1 as SQVTM and CDR2 as ANQGSEA. CDR3 DNA sequence: TGCAGCGTCAACTCCAACAATGAGCAGTTCTTC. Translated: CSVNSNNEQFF.

There are a few counts of this clonotype. The V gene is TRBV3-1, the J gene TRBJ2-5; no firm D call. The germline V and J ends were trimmed by 4 bases and 6 bases, with 15 bases remaining between them. The CDR3 covers 14 residues. Per germline, CDR1 LGHDT and CDR2 YNNKEL (reference sequence). CDR3: CASSLMVEKKTQYF. The CDR3 DNA follows: TGTGCCAGCAGCCTCATGGTCGAGAAGAAGACCCAGTACTTC.

V and J are TRBV7-9 and TRBJ2-5, with D tentatively TRBD1 (6 bases). The V end lost 5 bases, the J end lost 3 bases, and 13 bases lay between the germline ends. CDR3 length equals 14 residues. Germline V gene lookup returns CDR1 SEHNR and CDR2 FQNEAQ (reference sequence). The DNA of the CDR3 is TGTGCCAGCAGCGAAGCCACAGGGAAAGAGACCCAGTACTTC. It is translated as CASSEATGKETQYF.

This clonotype was recorded a few times. This sequence joins TRBV21-1 and TRBJ2-7; the D segment call TRBD2 is taken from the table without a DNA check. TRBV21-1 is designated a pseudogene. The CDR3 extends over 14 amino acids. The CDR3 region has the DNA TGTGCCATCCCGAAGGACTACCCCCTTTACGAGCAGTACTTC. Protein sequence: CAIPKDYPLYEQYF.

V is TRBV4-1 and J is TRBJ1-4; no clear D. The germline gives CDR1 MGHRA, CDR2 YSYEKL. Trimming stripped 4 bases from V and 7 bases from J, with 10 bases between. This CDR3 spans 13 amino acids. The CDR3 here is CASSLPVGEKLFF. CDR3 coding DNA: TGCGCCAGCAGCCTCCCGGTCGGTGAAAAACTGTTTTTT.

V and J are TRBV10-3 and TRBJ2-7; 7 bases match TRBD2. Germline CDR1 is ENHRY and CDR2 is SYGVKD. V lost 4 bases and J lost 3; bases outside the gene matches: 9. The CDR3 has 15 residues. CDR3 region: CAISGVASGSYEQYF. In DNA form, the CDR3 reads TGTGCCATCAGTGGGGTTGCTAGCGGAAGCTACGAGCAGTACTTC.

There are a few counts of this clonotype. The V and J genes are TRBV13 and TRBJ2-5; 9 bases map to TRBD1. TRBJ2-1 explains the end of the DNA better; the J call may be wrong. The CDR3 extends over 14 amino acids. The germline V gene has CDR1 PRHDT and CDR2 FYEKMQ (reference sequence). In nucleotides, the CDR3 is TGTGCCAGCAGCACCCCACAGGGGGCGAATGAGCAGTTCTTC. Its translation is CASSTPQGANEQFF.

The chain has TRBV7-9 and TRBJ2-4; no reliable D call. The CDR3 covers 18 residues. The V gene's germline CDR1 is SEHNR and CDR2 FQNEAQ (reference sequence). Trimming took 1 base from V and 0 from J, leaving 16 bases between them. DNA for the CDR3: TGTGCCAGCAGCTTAGTTCCCCCTTCCTCCCTAGCCAAAAACATTCAGTACTTC. Its protein product is CASSLVPPSSLAKNIQYF.

This clonotype was observed a handful of times. This sequence joins TRBV4-3 and TRBJ2-7; TRBD2 aligns across 12 bases. Germline trimming cut 1 base from V and 4 bases from J; bases unmatched to any gene: 5. The CDR3 extends over 16 amino acids. In germline, CDR1 is LGHNA, CDR2 YSLEER. Here the CDR3 DNA reads TGCGCCAGCAGCCAAGGGACTAGCGGGAAGGGGTACGAGCAGTACTTC. This codes for CASSQGTSGKGYEQYF.

The rearrangement uses TRBV11-2 and TRBJ2-3; 10 nucleotides match TRBD2. The germline V gene has CDR1 SGHAT and CDR2 FQNNGV. Trimming at V came to 1 base and at J to 7 bases, leaving 8 bases not matched to a gene. The CDR3 extends over 16 amino acids. The CDR3: CASSLGSGGPVNTQYF. The CDR3, as DNA: TGTGCCAGCAGCTTAGGTAGCGGGGGGCCCGTCAATACGCAGTATTTT.

This clonotype has only a few counts. The chain joins TRBV5-1 to TRBJ2-1; 10 nucleotides line up with TRBD2. Germline trimming cut 5 bases from V and 9 bases from J; bases unmatched to any gene: 11. The germline CDR1 and CDR2 sequences are SGHRS and YFSETQ. This CDR3 has 15 residues. DNA for the CDR3: TGCGCCAGCAGTTGGACTAGCGGCTCTGGGGGTGAGCAGTTCTTC. Protein sequence: CASSWTSGSGGEQFF.

CDR3 residues: CASSFQGGLAKNIQYF. In nucleotides, the CDR3 is TGTGCCAGCAGCTTCCAGGGGGGACTAGCCAAAAACATTCAGTACTTC. The chain combines TRBV11-1 with TRBJ2-4, with TRBD1 as a possible D gene (7 bases). Germline V gene data show CDR1 as SGHAT and CDR2 as FQDESV (reference sequence). The CDR3 runs 16 residues. Deletions cut 3 bases from V and 0 bases from J, with 12 bases between.

The genes are TRBV9 and TRBJ2-4, with 9 bases aligning to TRBD2. This CDR3 contains 17 residues. Trimming took 3 bases from V and 3 from J; bases not matched to a gene: 10. Per germline, CDR1 SGDLS and CDR2 YYNGEE. The CDR3 DNA is TGTGCCAGCAGCGCTCCGACTAGCGGTGGTGACAAAAACATTCAGTACTTC. This gives the protein CASSAPTSGGDKNIQYF.

The J gene is TRBJ2-5, the V gene TRBV5-6, with 9 positions matching TRBD2. The J call may be faulty, since TRBJ2-7 better matches the DNA end. The CDR3 is made up of 14 amino acids. Germline assignment: CDR1 SGHDT and CDR2 YYEEEE. The CDR3 coding sequence is TGTGCCAGCAGCAAGCGGGGGGCCTCCCTCGAGCAGTACTTC. Protein sequence: CASSKRGASLEQYF.

This clonotype turned up a few times. The chain links TRBV7-6 to TRBJ2-1; TRBD2 is a possible D gene (6 bases). Germline CDR1 is SGHVS and CDR2 is FNYEAQ. The CDR3 is made up of 18 amino acids. V gave up 5 bases and J gave up 4 bases, with 24 bases separating them. CDR3 residues: CASSRTGTPEYGYNEQFF. The CDR3, as DNA: TGTGCCAGCAGCCGTACCGGGACTCCTGAATATGGGTACAATGAGCAGTTCTTC.

This clonotype has just a few counts. This chain connects TRBV3-1 to TRBJ2-5, with D uncertain. The J call may not be correct, given that the DNA end is closer to TRBJ2-7. Per germline, CDR1 LGHDT and CDR2 YNNKEL (reference sequence). This CDR3 comprises 16 residues. The CDR3 nucleotides are TGTGCCAGCAGCCAAGGATTGCAGGACGCCTCCTACGAGCAGTACTTC. Its protein product is CASSQGLQDASYEQYF.

The chain uses TRBV27 and TRBJ2-5, with a weak D call TRBD1 (6 bases). The CDR3 loop spans 13 amino acids. From germline, CDR1 is MNHEY and CDR2 SMNVEV (reference sequence). With 5 bases removed from V and 5 bases from J, the gap between germline ends came to 12 bases. The CDR3 nucleotides read TGTGCCAGCAGTAGATTTACAGGGGAGACCCAGTACTTC. Amino acid sequence: CASSRFTGETQYF.